This T cell receptor beta chain was sequenced in a study of CD8 T cells in ankylosing spondylitis (dated by TCRdb to about 2017). Regarding the complete study: To find TCR variants linked to disease, the study profiled T cell receptor beta repertoires in ankylosing spondylitis patients and healthy donors. Peripheral blood was sampled, and synovial fluid was also collected from ankylosing spondylitis patients. The full study cohort comprised about 23 ankylosing spondylitis patients and over a hundred healthy donors. General study outcomes and caveats: Some motif variants had previously been reported in the synovial fluid and blood of reactive arthritis patients, which suggests shared mechanisms of disease initiation. The disease-linked clones showed a CD8+ phenotype and occurred at relatively low frequencies in peripheral blood. Blood from ankylosing spondylitis patients appeared to be characterized by a TCR beta motif made up of several highly homologous amino acid variants. Significant enrichment of the disease-linked clones was reported in matched synovial fluid samples from ankylosing spondylitis patients.

The listed sequencing device is Illumina HiSeq 2500. Quantitative 5'-RACE with molecular barcodes was used to prepare TCR beta libraries. From the authors' description of their analysis: To identify disease-linked TCR variants, a new computational method was used, one built on a probabilistic model of VDJ rearrangement. TCRdb itself trimmed the public reads at Q25 with fastp, ran MiXCR and retained productive beta chains. CDR3 protein sequences are deduplicated, and each keeps its most common genes and DNA. The V and J calls reflect TCRdb's pipeline rather than the authors' work. The sample profile shows 470,000 or so distinct CDR3 sequences; 25% to 30% of them were found once. In total, the top ten clones hold 0.89% of the sample. With respect to this clonotype: This clone's antigen is unknown. No quality values exist for individual bases; no much larger clone is one base distant.

The sequencing sample was made of blood, either unsorted or a sorted T cell fraction (not recorded which). The origin of this receptor is a male donor with ankylosing spondylitis.

The CDR3 corresponds to CATSAQGGNTQYF. The nucleotide sequence is TGTGCCACCAGTGCTCAGGGTGGGAATACGCAGTATTTT. This receptor chain uses TRBV24-1 and TRBJ2-3; a tentative D match to TRBD1 spans 5 bases. V is reduced by 5 bases and J by 7 bases, leaving a spacing of 12 bases between them. The germline V gene yields KGHDR for CDR1 and SFDVKD for CDR2. Its CDR3 holds 13 amino acids, cysteine through phenylalanine. The DNA shown is the 39-base CDR3, in frame from base 1.